A selection of T cell receptor beta chains follows, all from one sample in a study of blood T cell repertoires in COVID-19. The data were produced by immunoSEQ multiplex PCR, yet TCRdb's version contains in-frame clones alone and is incomplete. The table records 84,000 or so clones, 70% to 80% of them present only once. Sequenced sample: peripheral blood. The receptors stem from a human donor in a cohort sampled during active COVID-19. CDR3s include the opening cysteine and the closing phenylalanine or tryptophan. A D gene is named only where the DNA matches it firmly. Size tells how often a clone was seen (once, few, many) or the class of an expanded clone, and some rows leave it out.

size: .
V: TRBV11-1
D: .
J: TRBJ2-7
CDR3: CASGYRGGNYEQYF
DNA: TGTGCCAGCGGGTACAGGGGGGGCAACTACGAGCAGTACTTC

size: .
V: TRBV4-3
D: TRBD2
J: TRBJ2-3
CDR3: CASSQSGLAGDGGTDTQYF
DNA: TGCGCCAGCAGCCAGTCGGGACTAGCGGGAGACGGGGGCACAGATACGCAGTATTTT

size: .
V: TRBV12-3/TRBV12-4
D: .
J: TRBJ2-3
CDR3: CASSFGGMTQYF
DNA: TGTGCCAGCAGTTTTGGCGGGATGACGCAGTATTTT

size: .
V: TRBV6-5
D: TRBD1
J: TRBJ1-2
CDR3: CASSYGQGASYGYTF
DNA: TGTGCCAGCAGTTACGGGCAGGGGGCATCATATGGCTACACCTTC

size: .
V: TRBV7-9
D: TRBD2
J: TRBJ2-1
CDR3: CASGGGSSYNEQFF
DNA: TGTGCCAGCGGCGGGGGGAGCTCCTACAATGAGCAGTTCTTC

size: .
V: TRBV6-2/TRBV6-3
D: .
J: TRBJ2-7
CDR3: CASSYRSGSLYEQYF
DNA: TGTGCCAGCAGTTACCGAAGCGGGTCGTTATACGAGCAGTACTTC

size: few
V: TRBV4-2
D: .
J: TRBJ2-3
CDR3: CASSQVSSDTDTQYF
DNA: TGTGCCAGCAGCCAAGTTTCTAGCGACACAGATACGCAGTATTTT

size: .
V: TRBV11-2
D: .
J: TRBJ2-7
CDR3: CASSQDSFEQYF
DNA: TGTGCCAGCAGCCAGGACAGTTTCGAGCAGTACTTC

size: .
V: TRBV9
D: TRBD2
J: TRBJ2-5
CDR3: CASSVDRGSGSSGRFQETQYF
DNA: TGTGCCAGCAGCGTAGATAGGGGATCGGGGTCTAGCGGGAGGTTTCAGGAGACCCAGTACTTC

size: once
V: TRBV7-9
D: TRBD2
J: TRBJ2-7
CDR3: CASSALAGPPYEQYF
DNA: TGTGCCAGCAGCGCCCTAGCGGGGCCCCCCTACGAGCAGTACTTC

size: .
V: TRBV4-3
D: .
J: TRBJ2-3
CDR3: CASSQDLRTATSTDTQYF
DNA: TGCGCCAGCAGCCAAGACCTACGGACAGCAACTAGCACAGATACGCAGTATTTT

size: few
V: TRBV29-1
D: .
J: TRBJ2-7
CDR3: CSVVVSYEQYF
DNA: TGCAGCGTTGTAGTTTCCTACGAGCAGTACTTC

size: few
V: TRBV27
D: .
J: TRBJ2-7
CDR3: CASSLSPRQNYEQYF
DNA: TGTGCCAGCAGTTTATCCCCGAGACAGAATTACGAGCAGTACTTC

size: few
V: TRBV24-1
D: .
J: TRBJ1-2
CDR3: CATSAPVGAGRTYGYTF
DNA: TGTGCCACCAGTGCCCCCGTCGGGGCAGGGAGGACTTATGGCTACACCTTC

size: few
V: TRBV18
D: .
J: TRBJ2-2
CDR3: CASSLNRGRNTGELFF
DNA: TGTGCCAGCTCACTCAACCGGGGGAGGAACACCGGGGAGCTGTTTTTT

size: .
V: TRBV29-1
D: TRBD2
J: TRBJ2-7
CDR3: CSARGLAGVLYF
DNA: TGCAGCGCCAGAGGACTAGCGGGAGTTCTGTACTTC

size: .
V: TRBV2
D: .
J: TRBJ2-5
CDR3: CASSEGGGKETQYF
DNA: TGTGCCAGCAGTGAAGGGGGGGGCAAGGAGACCCAGTACTTC

size: .
V: TRBV30
D: .
J: TRBJ1-2
CDR3: CASKGAIGYGYTF
DNA: TGTGCCTCTAAAGGGGCTATCGGGTATGGCTACACCTTC

size: few
V: TRBV7-8
D: .
J: TRBJ2-1
CDR3: CASSLVAQAGLNEQFF
DNA: TGTGCCAGCAGCTTAGTGGCCCAGGCGGGTCTCAATGAGCAGTTCTTC

size: .
V: TRBV7-2
D: TRBD2
J: TRBJ2-3
CDR3: CASSLAFTGGPKYF
DNA: TGTGCCAGCAGCTTAGCGTTCACGGGAGGGCCCAAGTATTTT

size: .
V: TRBV9
D: .
J: TRBJ1-1
CDR3: CASSVDSRGTEAFF
DNA: TGTGCCAGCAGCGTAGACTCCCGTGGCACTGAAGCTTTCTTT

size: .
V: TRBV7-8
D: .
J: TRBJ1-3
CDR3: CASSSPVEDTIYF
DNA: TGTGCCAGCAGCTCTCCTGTTGAGGACACCATATATTTT

size: .
V: TRBV29-1
D: TRBD1
J: TRBJ2-2
CDR3: CSVPGQGYTGELFF
DNA: TGCAGCGTACCGGGACAGGGCTACACCGGGGAGCTGTTTTTT

size: .
V: TRBV28
D: TRBD1
J: TRBJ1-5
CDR3: CASSPRQGMVVQPQHF
DNA: TGTGCCAGCAGTCCCCGACAGGGTATGGTGGTTCAGCCCCAGCATTTT

size: .
V: TRBV7-2
D: TRBD1
J: TRBJ2-1
CDR3: CASSPETGGNEQFF
DNA: TGTGCCAGCAGCCCTGAGACAGGGGGGAATGAGCAGTTCTTC

size: .
V: TRBV27
D: TRBD2
J: TRBJ2-7
CDR3: CASRSLSGDEQYF
DNA: TGTGCCAGCAGGAGCCTAAGCGGGGACGAGCAGTACTTC

size: few
V: TRBV28
D: .
J: TRBJ2-1
CDR3: CAKDQGYNEQFF
DNA: TGTGCCAAAGACCAGGGGTACAATGAGCAGTTCTTC

size: once
V: TRBV27
D: .
J: TRBJ1-1
CDR3: CASSLAFLGTYTEAFF
DNA: TGTGCCAGCAGTTTAGCGTTTTTGGGCACCTACACTGAAGCTTTCTTT

size: .
V: TRBV10-3
D: TRBD2
J: TRBJ2-1
CDR3: CAISAVGTSGYNEQFF
DNA: TGTGCCATCAGTGCCGTCGGGACTAGCGGCTACAATGAGCAGTTCTTC

size: .
V: TRBV5-1
D: .
J: TRBJ1-4
CDR3: CASSLRGGYEKLFF
DNA: TGCGCCAGCAGCTTGCGGGGTGGTTACGAAAAACTGTTTTTT

size: .
V: TRBV2
D: .
J: TRBJ2-3
CDR3: CASSPTYTDTQYF
DNA: TGTGCCAGCAGTCCAACTTACACAGATACGCAGTATTTT

size: .
V: TRBV12-3/TRBV12-4
D: .
J: TRBJ2-3
CDR3: CAARRVRTDTQYF
DNA: TGTGCAGCCCGGAGGGTTAGGACAGATACGCAGTATTTT

size: .
V: TRBV10-3
D: .
J: TRBJ2-1
CDR3: CAISEYNEQFF
DNA: TGTGCCATCTCCGAGTACAATGAGCAGTTCTTC

size: .
V: TRBV3-1/TRBV3-2
D: .
J: TRBJ2-7
CDR3: CASSQVVGAEQYF
DNA: TGTGCCAGCAGCCAAGTTGTGGGGGCCGAGCAGTACTTC

size: .
V: TRBV15
D: .
J: TRBJ1-1
CDR3: CATSRDYQGGNTEAFF
DNA: TGTGCCACCAGCAGAGACTACCAGGGAGGGAACACTGAAGCTTTCTTT

size: .
V: TRBV29-1
D: .
J: TRBJ1-2
CDR3: CSVEERAGQNSRNYGYTF
DNA: TGCAGCGTTGAAGAAAGGGCAGGGCAGAACTCCCGTAACTATGGCTACACCTTC

size: .
V: TRBV7-8
D: .
J: TRBJ2-5
CDR3: CASSRTGVETQYF
DNA: TGTGCCAGCAGCCGTACCGGGGTTGAGACCCAGTACTTC

size: .
V: TRBV6-5
D: .
J: TRBJ1-1
CDR3: CASSLARVNTEAFF
DNA: TGTGCCTCCTCACTTGCCCGGGTGAACACTGAAGCTTTCTTT

size: many
V: TRBV7-2
D: TRBD2
J: TRBJ2-5
CDR3: CASSLTSGSSETQYF
DNA: TGTGCCAGCAGCTTAACAAGCGGGAGCTCAGAGACCCAGTACTTC

size: many
V: TRBV5-5
D: .
J: TRBJ1-4
CDR3: CASSAERVGTTNEKLFF
DNA: TGTGCCAGCAGTGCGGAGCGGGTGGGCACAACTAATGAAAAACTGTTTTTT

size: .
V: TRBV5-1
D: .
J: TRBJ2-7
CDR3: CASSLTGPYFGEQYF
DNA: TGCGCCAGCAGCTTGACAGGGCCCTACTTCGGAGAGCAGTACTTC

size: .
V: TRBV6-6
D: TRBD1
J: TRBJ1-4
CDR3: CASTWDRGIGNEKLFF
DNA: TGTGCCAGCACTTGGGACAGGGGTATCGGTAATGAAAAACTGTTTTTT

size: .
V: TRBV5-1
D: .
J: TRBJ1-3
CDR3: CASTQLGPGENTIYF
DNA: TGCGCCAGCACCCAGTTGGGGCCGGGAGAAAACACCATATATTTT

size: .
V: TRBV2
D: .
J: TRBJ2-1
CDR3: CASSEFSPRTDEQFF
DNA: TGTGCCAGCAGTGAGTTCTCTCCTCGAACTGATGAGCAGTTCTTC

size: .
V: TRBV24-1
D: TRBD2
J: TRBJ2-1
CDR3: CATSDPPGLGTNEQFF
DNA: TGTGCCACCAGTGATCCTCCGGGACTAGGGACGAATGAGCAGTTCTTC

size: .
V: TRBV18
D: TRBD1
J: TRBJ2-2
CDR3: CASKGQANTGELFF
DNA: TGTGCCAGCAAGGGACAGGCGAACACCGGGGAGCTGTTTTTT

size: .
V: TRBV3-1/TRBV3-2
D: TRBD2
J: TRBJ2-3
CDR3: CASSPGTSGRLTDTQYF
DNA: TGTGCCAGCAGCCCCGGGACTAGCGGGAGGCTAACAGATACGCAGTATTTT

size: .
V: TRBV7-2
D: .
J: TRBJ2-7
CDR3: CASSLGQMYEQYF
DNA: TGTGCCAGCAGCTTAGGTCAGATGTACGAGCAGTACTTC